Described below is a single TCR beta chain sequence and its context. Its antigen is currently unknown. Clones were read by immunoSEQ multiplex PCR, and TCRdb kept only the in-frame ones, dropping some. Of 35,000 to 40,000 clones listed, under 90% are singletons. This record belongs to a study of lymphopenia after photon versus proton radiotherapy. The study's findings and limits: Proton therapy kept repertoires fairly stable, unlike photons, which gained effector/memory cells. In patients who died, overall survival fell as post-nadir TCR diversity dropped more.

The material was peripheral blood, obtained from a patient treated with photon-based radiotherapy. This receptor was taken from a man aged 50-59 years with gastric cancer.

The CDR3 nucleotides read TGTGCCAGCAGCTTAGCGGCGGGGAATGGCTACACCTTC. Translation: CASSLAAGNGYTF. J is TRBJ1-2 and V is TRBV7-8; no clear D. Germline V gene sequence: CDR1 SGHVS, CDR2 FQNEAQ. The CDR3 is 13 residues long. The V end was cut by 0 bases, the J end by 6 bases, with 8 bases between.